The 14 T cell receptor beta chains listed next were all sequenced from one sample in a study of human T cells and chemical hapten exposure. TCRdb redid the calling of the RACE reads with MiXCR, one entry per CDR3 protein. This table holds about 70,000 distinct CDR3 sequences, 8.5% found once. As to time point: patch test 2, 6 weeks after DPC sensitization. Treatment noted: therapeutic diphenylcyclopropenone sensitization with weekly scalp DPC. The sequenced sample was whole blood, obtained in connection with sensitization to the hapten diphenylcyclopropenone (DPC). These receptors came from a woman between 45 and 60 years old with alopecia areata. Some clones in this sample may be carry-over from other donors' samples.

This chain links TRBV7-2 with TRBJ2-4; 7 bases fit TRBD2. The J segment lost 3 bases and the V segment lost 6 bases, leaving 5 bases of the junction unmatched. The CDR3 covers 14 residues. Per the germline V gene, CDR1 is SGHTA and CDR2 is FQGNSA. Here the CDR3 DNA reads TGTGCCAGCAGTCTAAGGGAGGGCAAAAACATTCAGTACTTC. Amino acids: CASSLREGKNIQYF.

The V call is TRBV6-1, the J call TRBJ1-5; TRBD1 aligns across 10 bases. The germline gives CDR1 MNHNS, CDR2 SASEGT. V was pared by 5 bases and J by 0 bases, with 10 bases of the junction left unmatched. The CDR3 totals 18 residues. The CDR3 region is CASSTSGQGTFSNQPQHF. For the CDR3, the DNA is TGTGCCAGCAGTACCTCGGGACAGGGGACTTTTAGCAATCAGCCCCAGCATTTT.

This clonotype was seen only a few times. The chain links TRBV19 to TRBJ2-1; D gene uncertain. This CDR3 region has 16 residues. Trimming removed 0 bases at V and 2 bases at J, with 11 bases between. Germline CDR1 LNHDA, CDR2 SQIVND (reference sequence). CDR3: CASSIDHSPPYNEQFF. In nucleotides, the CDR3 is TGTGCCAGTAGTATAGATCACAGCCCTCCCTACAATGAGCAGTTCTTC.

This clonotype was observed many times. The rearrangement uses TRBV10-3 and TRBJ2-5, with D maybe TRBD1 (6 bases). V was clipped by 0 bases and J by 2 bases, with 7 bases between them. This CDR3 region has 14 residues. Germline CDR1 is ENHRY and CDR2 is SYGVKD. The CDR3 here is CAISESGQQETQYF. The DNA of the CDR3 is TGTGCCATCAGTGAGTCGGGACAACAAGAGACCCAGTACTTC.

On this clonotype: A much more abundant neighbour one base away suggests this may be a read error. V is TRBV18 and J is TRBJ1-1; D call uncertain. The CDR3 contains 13 residues. Germline assignment: CDR1 KGHSH and CDR2 LQKENI. Trimming removed 4 bases at V and 4 bases at J, with 10 bases between. In DNA form, the CDR3 reads TGTGCCAGCTCACGGGGTGAGAGCACTGAAGCTTTCTTT. Translation gives CASSRGESTEAFF.

This clonotype has a count of ten or more. V is TRBV5-6 and J is TRBJ2-1; 11 nucleotides match TRBD2. The CDR3 is 15 amino acids. Germline V CDR1 and CDR2: SGHDT, YYEEEE. The junction had 0 bases not matched to a gene; V was cut back by 2 bases and J by 2 bases. This CDR3 reads CASSFSGRAYNEQFF. The CDR3 region has the DNA TGTGCCAGCAGCTTTAGCGGGAGGGCCTACAATGAGCAGTTCTTC. The complete variable domain, with remaining parts taken from reference TRBV5-6 and TRBJ2-1, reads DAGVTQSPTHLIKTRGQQVTLRCSPKSGHDTVSWYQQALGQGPQFIFQYYEEEERQRGNFPDRFSGHQFPNYSSELNVNALLLGDSALYLCASSFSGRAYNEQFFGPGTRLTVL.

The genes are TRBV7-9 and TRBJ2-7; 7 bases fit TRBD1. After removal of 5 bases from V and 3 bases from J, the junction contained 4 bases not matched to a gene. Germline V CDR1 and CDR2: SEHNR, FQNEAQ (reference sequence). CDR3 length: 13 residues. The DNA for the CDR3 is TGTGCCAGCAGCCCTTGGGACAGCTACGAGCAGTACTTC. Its protein is CASSPWDSYEQYF.

This clonotype has just a few counts. The CDR3 spells CASSLTGGASTDTQYF. The CDR3 nucleotides read TGTGCCAGCAGCTTAACGGGCGGCGCTAGCACAGATACGCAGTATTTT. The chain employs TRBV11-3 and TRBJ2-3; D remains unclear. Germline-derived CDR1 and CDR2 are SGHNT and YENEEA. Trimming took off 2 bases at V and 0 bases at J, with 12 bases between the two ends. The CDR3 is 16 residues long.

The chain joins TRBV7-8 to TRBJ1-1; perhaps TRBD1 as D (5 bases). V was clipped by 5 bases and J by 9 bases, with 13 bases between them. The CDR3 sequence is 12 residues long. Germline V gene lookup returns CDR1 SGHVS and CDR2 FQNEAQ. The DNA of the CDR3 is TGTGCCAGCAGCGTGACAGAGGATAAAGCTTTCTTT. Its protein product is CASSVTEDKAFF.

There are many counts of this clonotype. This chain connects TRBV7-7 to TRBJ2-1; TRBD2 matches at 8 bases. Unmatched junction bases numbered 11, after V lost 5 bases and J lost 14 bases. The CDR3 has 13 residues. Per the germline V gene, CDR1 is SSHAT and CDR2 is FNYEAQ (reference sequence). DNA of the CDR3: TGTGCCAGCAGCGCAAGGCGGGGGGATGTTAAGTTCTTC. Translating it yields CASSARRGDVKFF.

V usage is TRBV27 and J usage is TRBJ2-3; D gene ambiguous. Germline values: CDR1 MNHEY, CDR2 SMNVEV (reference sequence). The V and J ends lost 7 bases and 0 bases respectively, with 14 bases between them. The CDR3 spans 15 residues. CDR3 DNA sequence: TGTGCCAGCAAAACATTACGACATAGCACAGATACGCAGTATTTT. Translated, it gives CASKTLRHSTDTQYF.

This clonotype appeared many times. The rearrangement uses TRBV29-1 and TRBJ2-2; D is unresolved. Germline CDR1 is SQVTM and CDR2 is ANQGSEA. V lost 3 bases and J 1 base, leaving 15 bases between the germline ends. The CDR3 is made up of 16 amino acids. CDR3 sequence: CSVEGISPRNTGELFF. The CDR3 nucleotides read TGCAGCGTTGAGGGGATCAGCCCAAGGAACACCGGGGAGCTGTTTTTT.

This clonotype came up a few times. The chain recombines TRBV12-3 or TRBV12-4 with TRBJ2-7, with D uncertain. The CDR3 spans 16 residues. V was cut by 1 base and J by 0 bases, with 13 bases left in between. Written as DNA, the CDR3 is TGTGCCAGCAGTTTAGGCAGGCAGGCCTTCTCCTACGAGCAGTACTTC. Translating gives CASSLGRQAFSYEQYF.

This clonotype has a handful of counts. V usage is TRBV7-8 and J usage is TRBJ2-3; 9 bases agree with TRBD1. This CDR3 has 16 residues. The germline gives CDR1 SGHVS, CDR2 FQNEAQ. V was clipped by 5 bases and J by 4 bases; unmatched bases: 10. CDR3 sequence: CASSPRRDRDADTQYF. The CDR3 bases are TGTGCCAGCAGCCCCAGGCGGGACAGGGATGCAGATACGCAGTATTTT.